Listed below are T cell receptor beta chains from one sample, sequenced in a study of CD8+ T cells in alopecia areata. The data were produced by immunoSEQ multiplex PCR, yet TCRdb's version contains in-frame clones alone and is incomplete. Among around 150,000 clones listed, roughly four fifths were seen once. The source was CD8+ T cells sorted from blood, collected at week 4, from a patient treated with tofacitinib. Receptor source: a human donor with alopecia areata. The CDR3 runs from the conserved cysteine through the conserved F or W. Each record gives: CDR3 DNA, CDR3 protein, clone size, V gene, J gene, D gene. A D gene is named only where the DNA matches it firmly. Clone size is stated in some rows and not others, as once, few, many or a class when expanded.

TGTGCCAGCCACCTAAGCACAGATACGCAGTATTTT	CASHLSTDTQYF	.	TRBV2	TRBJ2-3	.
TGCGCCAGCAGCCGGCTCTACCTCACAGATACGCAGTATTTT	CASSRLYLTDTQYF	once	TRBV5-1	TRBJ2-3	.
TGTGCCAGCAGCATAGGGGGCAATGAGCAGTTCTTC	CASSIGGNEQFF	once	TRBV9	TRBJ2-1	.
TGTGCCAGCAGTTTAGGGGAGACCTATGGCTACACCTTC	CASSLGETYGYTF	.	TRBV27	TRBJ1-2	.
TGTGCCAGCAGCCCCTTTTTATCTGAAGCTTTCTTT	CASSPFLSEAFF	.	TRBV14	TRBJ1-1	.
TGTGCCACCAGCAGGCTTCGGACAGGAAACACAGATACGCAGTATTTT	CATSRLRTGNTDTQYF	.	TRBV15	TRBJ2-3	TRBD1
TGTGCCAGCAGCTCCATAGCGGGGGGATACAATGAGCAGTTCTTC	CASSSIAGGYNEQFF	.	TRBV5-6	TRBJ2-1	TRBD2
TGCGCCAGCAGCTTGGGGCCTAGCGGGGAATCCTACGAGCAGTACTTC	CASSLGPSGESYEQYF	.	TRBV5-1	TRBJ2-7	TRBD2
TGTGCCAGCAGCTTAAGAGGCACCGGGGAGCTGTTTTTT	CASSLRGTGELFF	.	TRBV7-9	TRBJ2-2	.
TGTGCCAGCAGCTTGACTAGCGCCTTCTCCTACAATGAGCAGTTCTTC	CASSLTSAFSYNEQFF	.	TRBV7-2	TRBJ2-1	TRBD2
TGTGCCAGCTCACCACGCGCCAGAACTTCTAGCACAGATACGCAGTATTTT	CASSPRARTSSTDTQYF	.	TRBV18	TRBJ2-3	.
TGTGCCATCTTTCGGACTAGCGGGCTTTGGGATACGCAGTATTTT	CAIFRTSGLWDTQYF	.	TRBV7-2	TRBJ2-3	TRBD2
TGCGCCAGCAGCCAAGGGCGACAGGGAGGCTTAGAGACCCAGTACTTC	CASSQGRQGGLETQYF	.	TRBV4-1	TRBJ2-5	.
TGTGCCAGCAGTCCCCCCCGGGTCTCTGCGCAGTATTTT	CASSPPRVSAQYF	.	TRBV27	TRBJ2-3	.
TGTGCCAGCAGCCAGGCGACGAGCTCCTACAATGAGCAGTTCTTC	CASSQATSSYNEQFF	.	TRBV11-2	TRBJ2-1	.
TGTGCCAGCAGTCCCCCTGGCGGGGGAAGGACTGATACGCAGTATTTT	CASSPPGGGRTDTQYF	.	TRBV27	TRBJ2-3	TRBD2
TGTGCCAGCAGTGCAAGCGGGGGGGTAGAGACCCAGTACTTC	CASSASGGVETQYF	.	TRBV6-5	TRBJ2-5	TRBD2
TGCGCCAGCAGCCTATCCACCCTACTAGCGGGTCTCACAGATACGCAGTATTTT	CASSLSTLLAGLTDTQYF	.	TRBV4-1	TRBJ2-3	TRBD2
TGTGCCAGCAGCGAGACACTGGCCAAAAACATTCAGTACTTC	CASSETLAKNIQYF	few	TRBV7-8	TRBJ2-4	.
TGTGCCAGCAGCTTAGAGGCTAGCGACTACGAGCAGTACTTC	CASSLEASDYEQYF	.	TRBV7-6	TRBJ2-7	.
TGCGCCAGCAGCCAAGAATCCGGAACAGATACGCAGTATTTT	CASSQESGTDTQYF	.	TRBV4-3	TRBJ2-3	.
TGCGCCAGCAGCCAAGGCGGACAGGGTATCACAGATACGCAGTATTTT	CASSQGGQGITDTQYF	.	TRBV4-1	TRBJ2-3	TRBD1
TGTGCCAGCAGTTATGCGGGCCCCTACGTCGACGAGCAGTTCTTC	CASSYAGPYVDEQFF	.	TRBV6-5	TRBJ2-1	.
TGTGCCAGCAGTTTAGGACCGAGGGAGCAGTACTTC	CASSLGPREQYF	.	TRBV28	TRBJ2-7	.
TGTGCCTGGAGTGTAAATCCGGTCACCGGGGAGCTGTTTTTT	CAWSVNPVTGELFF	.	TRBV30	TRBJ2-2	.
TGCGCCAGCAGCCAAGTAACCCCGGACAGGGGTGACAATGAGCAGTTCTTC	CASSQVTPDRGDNEQFF	.	TRBV4-3	TRBJ2-1	TRBD1
TGTGCCAGCAGTTACTCCCTCCTGGGGGGAGACACCATATATTTT	CASSYSLLGGDTIYF	.	TRBV6-5	TRBJ1-3	.
TGTGCCAGCAGTCAATCTCCCCCGGGACAAGGAAATTCACCCCTCCACTTT	CASSQSPPGQGNSPLHF	.	TRBV27	TRBJ1-6	.
TGTGCCAGTAGCCCACAGGGGTTCGCCGGGGAGCTGTTTTTT	CASSPQGFAGELFF	few	TRBV19	TRBJ2-2	TRBD1
TGCAGCGTGGAGAGGGGTACAGATACGCAGTATTTT	CSVERGTDTQYF	few	TRBV29-1	TRBJ2-3	.
TGTGCCAGCAGCCGACCGGGACTAGGAGAGACCCAGTACTTC	CASSRPGLGETQYF	.	TRBV7-9	TRBJ2-5	TRBD2
TGTGCCATCAGCCCCGGACTAGCCTCAGAGCAGTTCTTC	CAISPGLASEQFF	.	TRBV10-3	TRBJ2-1	TRBD2
TGCGCCAGCAGCCTGGCGACAACTCACATTCAGTACTTC	CASSLATTHIQYF	.	TRBV4-1	TRBJ2-4	.
TGTGCCAGCAGTGTGACAGATGGCTACACCTTC	CASSVTDGYTF	.	TRBV25-1	TRBJ1-2	.
TGCAGCGTTATATGGGGGACCCGGGTAGCAGATACGCAGTATTTT	CSVIWGTRVADTQYF	.	TRBV29-1	TRBJ2-3	.
TGCGCCAGCAGCCAAGGCAGGGGGACTCCCGGGACCCAGTACTTC	CASSQGRGTPGTQYF	.	TRBV4-3	TRBJ2-5	.
TGTGCCAGCAGTTACTCTTTAGGGAGCACTGAAGCTTTCTTT	CASSYSLGSTEAFF	.	TRBV6-6	TRBJ1-1	.
TGTGCCAGCAGCTTAGAAGGGACAGGGGGCACTGAAGCTTTCTTT	CASSLEGTGGTEAFF	.	TRBV11-2	TRBJ1-1	TRBD1